This TCR beta chain was captured in a study of cytomegalovirus exposure and HLA in healthy donors. Overall study results and limits: Common viral pathogens were later found to be apparently linked to several of the most significant clusters. A few of the chains that were CMV-associated were confirmed in vitro to be specific for CMV antigens. For TCR beta chains, V- and J-gene trimming was later linked to a missense DCLRE1C variant. Some TCR beta chains (approximately 180 of them) were listed as cytomegalovirus-associated.

The primer mix had 60 Vbeta and 13 Jbeta primers. TCRdb's copy holds only in-frame clones and misses some; the assay was immunoSEQ multiplex PCR. Of approximately 170,000 clones in the sample, approximately 80% were seen once. This clone was seen a few times. What it binds is not known. The length of the CDR3 is 15 residues. The germline V gene has CDR1 MNHEY and CDR2 SMNVEV (reference sequence). The ends lost 7 bases at V and 3 bases at J; junction bases unmatched: 10. The sequenced material came from PBMCs. The chain couples TRBV27 to TRBJ2-7, with 9 bases matching TRBD1. This receptor was obtained from a woman aged 50 to 60 in good health and CMV-seropositive. The CDR3 loop reads CASTPSGQGFYEQYF. The DNA for the CDR3 is TGTGCCAGCACTCCTTCGGGACAGGGATTCTACGAGCAGTACTTC.